A selection of T cell receptor beta chains follows, all from one sample in a study of post-analysis software for immune sequencing data. TCRdb redid the calling of the PCR reads with MiXCR, one entry per CDR3 protein. The sample comprises some 700,000 distinct CDR3 sequences, around 64% of which are singletons, and approximately 10% rests with the top ten. The material sequenced was blood. All receptors come from a girl aged 2 to 9 with multiple sclerosis. CDR3s include the opening cysteine and the closing phenylalanine or tryptophan. The D gene is left open where the match is weak. Only part of the rows carry a size: once, few, many, or a class if the clone is expanded.

d_call: TRBD2
j_call: TRBJ2-1
clone_size: .
v_call: TRBV7-9
cdr3_aa: CASSPNHSGRWNEQFF
cdr3_nt: TGTGCCAGCAGCCCCAACCATAGCGGGAGGTGGAATGAGCAGTTCTTC

d_call: .
j_call: TRBJ1-2
clone_size: .
v_call: TRBV4-3
cdr3_aa: CASSQGFRQGWDYGYTF
cdr3_nt: TGCGCCAGCAGCCAAGGCTTTCGTCAGGGATGGGACTATGGCTACACCTTC

d_call: .
j_call: TRBJ2-7
clone_size: few
v_call: TRBV15
cdr3_aa: CATRQGHIYEQYF
cdr3_nt: TGTGCCACCAGACAGGGCCATATCTACGAGCAGTACTTC

d_call: .
j_call: TRBJ2-5
clone_size: .
v_call: TRBV14
cdr3_aa: CASSRRGLYQETQYF
cdr3_nt: TGTGCCAGCAGCCGAAGGGGGTTGTACCAAGAGACCCAGTACTTC

d_call: .
j_call: TRBJ1-2
clone_size: .
v_call: TRBV20-1
cdr3_aa: CSAMRNRVYGYTF
cdr3_nt: TGCAGTGCTATGAGGAATCGGGTCTATGGCTACACCTTC

d_call: TRBD1
j_call: TRBJ2-4
clone_size: .
v_call: TRBV5-1
cdr3_aa: CASSLEGDIFGTDIAKNIQYF
cdr3_nt: TGCGCCAGCAGCTTGGAAGGCGATATTTTCGGGACAGATATAGCCAAAAACATTCAGTACTTC

d_call: .
j_call: TRBJ1-6
clone_size: few
v_call: TRBV18
cdr3_aa: CASSRDENSPLHF
cdr3_nt: TGTGCCAGCTCACGAGATGAAAATTCACCCCTCCACTTT

d_call: .
j_call: TRBJ2-1
clone_size: few
v_call: TRBV11-3
cdr3_aa: CASSSNSGEQFF
cdr3_nt: TGTGCCAGCAGCTCCAACTCCGGTGAGCAGTTCTTC

d_call: TRBD2
j_call: TRBJ2-1
clone_size: .
v_call: TRBV29-1
cdr3_aa: CSALGASGRSRDNEQFF
cdr3_nt: TGCAGCGCCTTGGGGGCTAGCGGGAGGTCTAGGGATAATGAGCAGTTCTTC

d_call: .
j_call: TRBJ2-1
clone_size: .
v_call: TRBV6-2/TRBV6-3
cdr3_aa: CASTHGRAEQFF
cdr3_nt: TGTGCCAGCACCCACGGCAGGGCTGAGCAGTTCTTC

d_call: .
j_call: TRBJ1-4
clone_size: .
v_call: TRBV4-3
cdr3_aa: CASSRRGSEKLFF
cdr3_nt: TGCGCCAGCTCACGTCGGGGGAGTGAAAAACTGTTTTTT

d_call: .
j_call: TRBJ2-1
clone_size: .
v_call: TRBV5-1
cdr3_aa: CASRLSGASSYNEQFF
cdr3_nt: TGCGCCAGCCGACTTAGCGGTGCAAGCTCCTACAATGAGCAGTTCTTC

d_call: TRBD1
j_call: TRBJ2-1
clone_size: .
v_call: TRBV5-1
cdr3_aa: CASSLATLGGAYNEQFF
cdr3_nt: TGCGCCAGCAGCTTGGCAACTTTAGGGGGCGCCTACAATGAGCAGTTCTTC

d_call: TRBD2
j_call: TRBJ2-7
clone_size: .
v_call: TRBV5-6
cdr3_aa: CASSLSTNLAESYEQYF
cdr3_nt: TGTGCCAGCAGCTTGTCCACAAATCTAGCGGAATCCTACGAGCAGTACTTC

d_call: .
j_call: TRBJ2-5
clone_size: few
v_call: TRBV27
cdr3_aa: CASSLSLGETQYF
cdr3_nt: TGTGCCAGCAGTTTATCGTTAGGAGAGACCCAGTACTTC

d_call: TRBD2
j_call: TRBJ2-3
clone_size: .
v_call: TRBV7-3
cdr3_aa: CASSLSGGLAYTDTQYF
cdr3_nt: TGTGCCAGCAGCTTAAGTGGCGGACTAGCGTACACAGATACGCAGTATTTT

d_call: TRBD1
j_call: TRBJ2-5
clone_size: few
v_call: TRBV27
cdr3_aa: CASSLGTGAGEQYF
cdr3_nt: TGTGCCAGCAGTTTAGGTACAGGGGCCGGGGAGCAGTACTTC

d_call: TRBD1
j_call: TRBJ1-2
clone_size: .
v_call: TRBV7-2
cdr3_aa: CASSWTGDAYGYTF
cdr3_nt: TGTGCCAGCAGCTGGACAGGGGACGCCTATGGCTACACCTTC

d_call: .
j_call: TRBJ2-5
clone_size: once
v_call: TRBV29-1
cdr3_aa: CSVLDAGRDQETQYF
cdr3_nt: TGCAGCGTACTTGATGCGGGCCGGGACCAAGAGACCCAGTACTTC

d_call: TRBD2
j_call: TRBJ2-3
clone_size: .
v_call: TRBV7-8
cdr3_aa: CASSLGLAVRTDTQYF
cdr3_nt: TGTGCCAGCAGCTTAGGGCTAGCGGTCCGCACAGATACGCAGTATTTT

d_call: .
j_call: TRBJ2-1
clone_size: .
v_call: TRBV7-2
cdr3_aa: CASSLAVDYEQFF
cdr3_nt: TGTGCCAGCAGCTTAGCGGTCGACTATGAGCAGTTCTTC

d_call: .
j_call: TRBJ1-5
clone_size: .
v_call: TRBV7-2
cdr3_aa: CACGGSNQPQHF
cdr3_nt: TGTGCCTGCGGGGGGAGCAATCAGCCCCAGCATTTT

d_call: .
j_call: TRBJ2-1
clone_size: .
v_call: TRBV12-3/TRBV12-4
cdr3_aa: CASTTYQLERVSYNEQFF
cdr3_nt: TGTGCCAGCACCACCTACCAATTAGAGCGAGTCTCCTACAATGAGCAGTTCTTC

d_call: .
j_call: TRBJ2-7
clone_size: .
v_call: TRBV6-5
cdr3_aa: CASSYSSGRITYEQYF
cdr3_nt: TGTGCCAGCAGTTACTCGAGCGGGCGGATAACCTACGAGCAGTACTTC

d_call: TRBD1
j_call: TRBJ2-3
clone_size: .
v_call: TRBV7-9
cdr3_aa: CASSDQGAPDTQYF
cdr3_nt: TGTGCCAGCTCCGATCAGGGGGCCCCAGATACGCAGTATTTT

d_call: .
j_call: TRBJ1-2
clone_size: few
v_call: TRBV29-1
cdr3_aa: CSVVDGYTF
cdr3_nt: TGCAGCGTTGTTGATGGCTACACCTTC

d_call: .
j_call: TRBJ2-3
clone_size: .
v_call: TRBV10-3
cdr3_aa: CAISESTAKGTDTQYF
cdr3_nt: TGTGCCATCAGTGAGTCGACGGCCAAAGGCACAGATACGCAGTATTTT

d_call: .
j_call: TRBJ2-7
clone_size: .
v_call: TRBV7-9
cdr3_aa: CASSLAAGGAEQYF
cdr3_nt: TGTGCCAGCAGCTTAGCGGCAGGCGGAGCCGAGCAGTACTTC

d_call: .
j_call: TRBJ2-1
clone_size: once
v_call: TRBV29-1
cdr3_aa: CSVGHTGTDANEQFF
cdr3_nt: TGCAGCGTTGGGCACACCGGGACGGATGCCAATGAGCAGTTCTTC

d_call: .
j_call: TRBJ2-7
clone_size: .
v_call: TRBV19
cdr3_aa: CASRPRGAYEQYF
cdr3_nt: TGTGCCAGTAGACCTAGGGGGGCCTACGAGCAGTACTTC

d_call: TRBD2
j_call: TRBJ2-3
clone_size: .
v_call: TRBV2
cdr3_aa: CASGRPAGGTDTQYF
cdr3_nt: TGTGCCAGCGGACGCCCAGCGGGGGGCACAGATACGCAGTATTTT

d_call: TRBD1
j_call: TRBJ2-7
clone_size: .
v_call: TRBV29-1
cdr3_aa: CSVLDRYSYEQYF
cdr3_nt: TGCAGCGTGTTGGACAGGTACTCCTACGAGCAGTACTTC

d_call: TRBD1
j_call: TRBJ2-1
clone_size: .
v_call: TRBV7-2
cdr3_aa: CASKTTRDRADNEQFF
cdr3_nt: TGTGCCAGCAAGACTACGCGGGACAGGGCCGACAATGAGCAGTTCTTC

d_call: .
j_call: TRBJ1-6
clone_size: .
v_call: TRBV5-1
cdr3_aa: CASSLTGTLGSPLHF
cdr3_nt: TGCGCCAGCAGCTTGACCGGGACTCTGGGATCACCCCTCCACTTT

d_call: .
j_call: TRBJ2-5
clone_size: few
v_call: TRBV7-2
cdr3_aa: CASSSPDGTQYF
cdr3_nt: TGTGCCAGCAGCTCGCCGGATGGGACCCAGTACTTC

d_call: TRBD1
j_call: TRBJ1-5
clone_size: .
v_call: TRBV24-1
cdr3_aa: CATSEGTASNQPQHF
cdr3_nt: TGTGCCACCAGTGAAGGGACAGCTAGCAATCAGCCCCAGCATTTT

d_call: .
j_call: TRBJ2-1
clone_size: .
v_call: TRBV6-2/TRBV6-3
cdr3_aa: CASSHGGLRTQEQFF
cdr3_nt: TGTGCCAGCAGTCACGGAGGGCTGAGGACCCAGGAGCAGTTCTTC

d_call: .
j_call: TRBJ2-5
clone_size: .
v_call: TRBV5-1
cdr3_aa: CASSFGEYQETQYF
cdr3_nt: TGCGCCAGCAGCTTCGGGGAATACCAAGAGACCCAGTACTTC

d_call: TRBD1
j_call: TRBJ2-3
clone_size: few
v_call: TRBV6-1
cdr3_aa: CASNGQGAWGSSTDTQYF
cdr3_nt: TGTGCCAGCAATGGACAGGGAGCGTGGGGTTCTAGCACAGATACGCAGTATTTT

d_call: TRBD2
j_call: TRBJ2-1
clone_size: few
v_call: TRBV6-5
cdr3_aa: CASSYSAGENEQFF
cdr3_nt: TGTGCCAGCAGTTACTCGGCGGGGGAGAATGAGCAGTTCTTC

d_call: TRBD2
j_call: TRBJ2-1
clone_size: few
v_call: TRBV6-1
cdr3_aa: CASSTGLAAGNEQFF
cdr3_nt: TGTGCCAGCAGCACAGGACTAGCGGCTGGCAATGAGCAGTTCTTC

d_call: .
j_call: TRBJ1-1
clone_size: .
v_call: TRBV2
cdr3_aa: CASSTDGDTEAFF
cdr3_nt: TGTGCCAGCAGTACTGACGGAGACACTGAAGCTTTCTTT

d_call: TRBD1
j_call: TRBJ2-4
clone_size: .
v_call: TRBV24-1
cdr3_aa: CATSASGTGGEAKNIQYF
cdr3_nt: TGTGCCACCAGTGCCTCTGGGACAGGGGGCGAAGCCAAAAACATTCAGTACTTC

d_call: .
j_call: TRBJ2-1
clone_size: few
v_call: TRBV29-1
cdr3_aa: CSGAQGGGEQFF
cdr3_nt: TGCAGCGGTGCCCAAGGAGGTGGTGAGCAGTTCTTC

d_call: .
j_call: TRBJ1-4
clone_size: many
v_call: TRBV20-1
cdr3_aa: CSARDPRASSEKLFF
cdr3_nt: TGCAGTGCTAGAGATCCCCGAGCGTCGTCGGAAAAACTGTTTTTT

d_call: .
j_call: TRBJ2-1
clone_size: once
v_call: TRBV12-3/TRBV12-4
cdr3_aa: CASSLRQPQNNEQFF
cdr3_nt: TGTGCCAGCAGTTTACGGCAGCCGCAAAACAATGAGCAGTTCTTC

d_call: .
j_call: TRBJ1-6
clone_size: .
v_call: TRBV4-2
cdr3_aa: CASSQAALDSPPLHF
cdr3_nt: TGTGCCAGCAGCCAAGCAGCGCTGGACAGTCCGCCCCTCCACTTT

d_call: .
j_call: TRBJ1-4
clone_size: .
v_call: TRBV5-1
cdr3_aa: CASSLRAAQGQLFF
cdr3_nt: TGCGCCAGCAGCTTGCGGGCGGCACAGGGCCAACTGTTTTTT